The entry below gives a single T cell receptor (beta chain) sequence along with its context. Its antigen is not known. This sample is drawn from a study of monozygotic twins with inflammatory bowel disease. Study-level results: Reduced clonotype sharing with other individuals was observed in IBD patients relative to healthy twins, especially with disease activity. No difference was seen in repertoire similarity between concordant and discordant twins, possibly from limited power.

In preparing each TCR library, 3,000 to 4,000 ng of total RNA was used. TCRdb reprocessed the 5' RACE reads, with one entry per CDR3 protein and no DNA. This sample's table has under 200,000 distinct CDR3 sequences. The CDR3 sequence is 14 residues long. Germline loops: CDR1 MNHEY, CDR2 SMNVEV (reference sequence). The sequence derives from a human donor with ulcerative colitis or Crohn's disease, or a healthy co-twin of an affected twin (not recorded which). J is TRBJ1-5 and V is TRBV27; without DNA, the TCRdb call of TRBD1 cannot be checked. The source material was blood. CDR3 amino acids: CASSSRQGAQPQHF.